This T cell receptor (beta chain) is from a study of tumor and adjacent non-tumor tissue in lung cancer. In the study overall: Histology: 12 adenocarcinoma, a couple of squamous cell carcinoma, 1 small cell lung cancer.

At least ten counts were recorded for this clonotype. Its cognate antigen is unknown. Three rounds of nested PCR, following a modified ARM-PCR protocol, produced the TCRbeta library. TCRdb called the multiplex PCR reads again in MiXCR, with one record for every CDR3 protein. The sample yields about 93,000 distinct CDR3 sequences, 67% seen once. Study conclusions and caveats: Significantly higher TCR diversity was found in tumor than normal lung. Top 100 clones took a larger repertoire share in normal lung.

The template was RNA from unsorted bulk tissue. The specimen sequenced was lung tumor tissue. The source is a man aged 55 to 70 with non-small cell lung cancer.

CDR3 in DNA: TGTGTGGTCCTCTCCCCCTACGAGCAGTACTTC. It encodes CVVLSPYEQYF. The chain links TRBV28 to TRBJ2-7, with D unclear. The CDR3 contains 11 residues. Germline CDR1 and CDR2: MDHEN and SYDVKM.